The source of this T cell receptor (beta chain) is a study of shared clonotypes between healthy human individuals. Study information: A couple of women and a few men aged 18 to 49 made up the donors.

The table came from immunoSEQ multiplex PCR; TCRdb's copy has only in-frame clones and leaves some out. The profile shows over 400,000 clones, roughly 95% of them singletons. The CDR3 is 15 residues long. V dropped 6 bases and J dropped 7; count of bases not matched to a gene: 11. CDR1 and CDR2 (germline): MNHEY, SMNVEV (reference sequence). This chain uses TRBV27 with TRBJ2-2; 7 bases line up with TRBD2. This TCR was recovered from a woman in her 30s in good health. The sequencing input was naive CD4+ T cells sorted from blood. Subset in this sample: CD45RA+ positively selected. The CDR3 here is CASSPLAEGGGELFF. The DNA of the CDR3 is TGTGCCAGCAGCCCCCTAGCGGAAGGAGGCGGGGAGCTGTTTTTT.